These 27 T cell receptor beta chains share one sample of origin, sequenced in a study of T cells expressing NK-cell markers (dated by TCRdb to 2018 to 2020). Receptor amplification or capture employed 5' RACE. TCRdb shows the sequencer as Illumina HiSeq 2000. Each CDR3 protein sequence appears as one entry after TCRdb reprocessed the reads, and no DNA is included. The table for this sample records about 380,000 distinct CDR3 sequences. The ten top clones hold roughly 5.2% of the sample. Source material: blood T cells: a sorted CD56 or NKG2C T cell subset, CD4+ or CD8+ T cells, or bulk PBMC T cells (not recorded which). These receptors all stem from a man aged 18 to 70 in good health.

This chain connects TRBV11-2 to TRBJ2-1. The CDR3 runs to 15 residues. Germline V gene lookup returns CDR1 SGHAT and CDR2 FQNNGV. CDR3: CASSLDSTTYNEQFF.

V usage is TRBV29-1 and J usage is TRBJ2-7; without DNA, the TCRdb call of TRBD1 cannot be checked. CDR1 is SQVTM, CDR2 ANQGSEA, per germline. The CDR3 is 18 amino acids. The CDR3 sequence is CSVAHGIRGPAQTYEQYF.

The CDR3 region is CASSRGISYEQYF. The gene calls are TRBV7-2 and TRBJ2-7; TCRdb reports TRBD2, a call that lacks DNA to check it against. Looked up from germline, CDR1 is SGHTA and CDR2 is FQGNSA. CDR3 size: 13 residues.

This rearrangement joins TRBV19 to TRBJ2-7; without DNA, the TCRdb call of TRBD1 cannot be checked. This CDR3 spans 15 amino acids. Germline lookup yields CDR1 LNHDA and CDR2 SQIVND (reference sequence). CDR3 in amino acids: CASSRPGTPLYEQYF.

The chain employs TRBV12-3 or TRBV12-4 and TRBJ2-6; TCRdb proposes TRBD1, but this gene call is untestable without DNA. The CDR3 contains 19 residues. CDR3 sequence reads: CASSLRRTGNKSGANVLTF.

The chain carries TRBV11-2 and TRBJ2-3. This CDR3 region has 15 residues. The germline V gene encodes CDR1 SGHAT and CDR2 FQNNGV. CDR3 in amino acids: CASSLIQFSTDTQYF.

The chain recombines TRBV18 with TRBJ2-3; TCRdb outputs TRBD2, but without DNA this stays unchecked. Germline V gene sequence: CDR1 KGHSH, CDR2 LQKENI. CDR3 length: 19 amino acids. The CDR3 sequence: CASSPPIGLAGAVADTQYF. The complete variable domain, with remaining parts taken from reference TRBV18 and TRBJ2-3, reads NAGVMQNPRHLVRRRGQEARLRCSPMKGHSHVYWYRQLPEEGLKFMVYLQKENIIDESGMPKERFSAEFPKEGPSILRIQQVVRGDSAAYFCASSPPIGLAGAVADTQYFGPGTRLTVL.

V is TRBV30 and J is TRBJ2-5; lacking DNA, the TRBD2 call made by TCRdb goes unchecked. The CDR3 covers 15 residues. Germline V gene data show CDR1 as GTSNPN and CDR2 as SVGIG (reference sequence). CDR3 sequence reads: CAWNTKRAVQETQYF.

The chain is built from TRBV29-1 and TRBJ1-3; the TCRdb D gene call, TRBD1, has no DNA to confirm it. The CDR3 length is 12 residues. Germline-derived CDR1 and CDR2 are SQVTM and ANQGSEA. The CDR3 region is CSVGRPPSTIYF.

This chain links TRBV7-9 with TRBJ2-1; lacking DNA, the TRBD1 call made by TCRdb goes unchecked. There are 14 residues in the CDR3. Germline V gene data show CDR1 as SEHNR and CDR2 as FQNEAQ (reference sequence). The CDR3 protein is CASRGQGNVNEQFF.

The chain uses TRBV12-3 or TRBV12-4 and TRBJ2-4; the TCRdb D gene call, TRBD2, has no DNA to confirm it. CDR3 length: 14 residues. CDR3 sequence: CASTQRLNKNIQYF.

The V gene is TRBV21-1, the J gene TRBJ1-6; TCRdb's D call, TRBD1, is unchecked because there is no DNA. TRBV21-1 is a pseudogene. The CDR3 sequence is 17 residues long. CDR3 sequence reads: CASNARVRPIDNSPLHF.

CDR3 sequence reads: CASSRGAIQSGETQYF. The gene calls are TRBV18 and TRBJ2-5; the D gene TCRdb calls, TRBD1, cannot be checked with no DNA. The CDR3 has 16 amino acids. CDR1 and CDR2 (germline): KGHSH, LQKENI.

The chain has TRBV12-3 or TRBV12-4 and TRBJ2-1; the D gene TCRdb calls, TRBD2, cannot be checked with no DNA. The CDR3 is 16 amino acids. The CDR3 sequence: CASSLDPAGVIDEQFF.

This chain uses TRBV10-3 with TRBJ2-1; TCRdb gives TRBD1 as the D gene, but with no DNA this cannot be confirmed. The germline V gene encodes CDR1 ENHRY and CDR2 SYGVKD. This CDR3 contains 13 residues. CDR3 loop: CAISGGTNNEQFF.

This chain uses TRBV6-5 with TRBJ1-2; TCRdb lists TRBD1, though no DNA is available to test this call. Germline CDR1 reads MNHEY; CDR2 reads SVGAGI. The CDR3 has 17 amino acids. The CDR3: CASSYSYLDRGSYGYTF.

The rearrangement links TRBV7-9 to TRBJ2-7; as DNA is missing, the TRBD1 call by TCRdb cannot be tested. Germline CDR1 is SEHNR and CDR2 is FQNEAQ (reference sequence). The CDR3 has 16 residues. CDR3 protein: CASSGQGQGPSSEQYF.

The chain recombines TRBV25-1 with TRBJ2-3; TCRdb's assignment of TRBD1 cannot be checked, as there is no DNA. This CDR3 spans 13 amino acids. Germline CDR1 is MGHDK and CDR2 is SYGVNS. CDR3 sequence reads: CASSSYLTGRQYF.

The rearrangement joins TRBV7-9 to TRBJ2-7; TCRdb picks TRBD1, but there is no DNA to check that call. This CDR3 is 15 amino acids long. Germline V gene data show CDR1 as SEHNR and CDR2 as FQNEAQ (reference sequence). The CDR3 is CASSLADRVWNEQYF. Full variable domain (remainder filled in from reference TRBV7-9 and TRBJ2-7): DTGVSQNPRHKITKRGQNVTFRCDPISEHNRLYWYRQTLGQGPEFLTYFQNEAQLEKSRLLSDRFSAERPKGSFSTLEIQRTEQGDSAMYLCASSLADRVWNEQYFGPGTRLTVT.

V is TRBV10-2 and J is TRBJ2-1. The CDR3 extends over 11 amino acids. In germline, CDR1 is WSHSY, CDR2 SAAADI. The CDR3: CASSEMNEQFF.

This chain joins TRBV7-6 and TRBJ2-5; TCRdb reports TRBD1, a call that lacks DNA to check it against. The CDR3 is made up of 15 amino acids. Per the germline V gene, CDR1 is SGHVS and CDR2 is FNYEAQ. CDR3 residues: CASSFRQGQPETQYF.

The chain joins TRBV19 to TRBJ1-3. In germline, CDR1 is LNHDA, CDR2 SQIVND (reference sequence). The CDR3 contains 15 residues. The CDR3 reads CASSIGSSAGNTIYF.

The chain combines TRBV28 with TRBJ2-2; the TCRdb call, TRBD1, lacks DNA for checking. The CDR3 runs 17 residues. Germline V gives CDR1 MDHEN, CDR2 SYDVKM. The CDR3 sequence is CASSSHVQVLDTGELFF.

This chain joins TRBV7-6 and TRBJ2-7; TCRdb's D gene call, TRBD2, goes unchecked for lack of DNA. Germline V gene sequence: CDR1 SGHVS, CDR2 FNYEAQ. The CDR3 is 15 amino acids. CDR3 sequence reads: CASSRGGAYSYEQYF.

The rearrangement links TRBV5-5 to TRBJ2-5. CDR1 is SGHKS, CDR2 YYEKEE, per germline (reference sequence). The CDR3 length is 14 residues. The CDR3 region is CASSLFRGQETQYF. The entire variable domain, with the rest obtained from reference TRBV5-5 and TRBJ2-5, is as follows: DAGVTQSPTHLIKTRGQQVTLRCSPISGHKSVSWYQQVLGQGPQFIFQYYEKEERGRGNFPDRFSARQFPNYSSELNVNALLLGDSALYLCASSLFRGQETQYFGPGTRLLVL.

This rearrangement joins TRBV7-2 to TRBJ1-5. This CDR3 spans 15 amino acids. Per germline, CDR1 SGHTA and CDR2 FQGNSA. The CDR3 sequence: CASSPGGEGNQPQHF.

V usage is TRBV4-1 and J usage is TRBJ2-5; TCRdb's D gene call, TRBD1, goes unchecked for lack of DNA. Per germline, CDR1 MGHRA and CDR2 YSYEKL. This CDR3 has 15 residues. The CDR3 sequence is CASSQVDRARETQYF.